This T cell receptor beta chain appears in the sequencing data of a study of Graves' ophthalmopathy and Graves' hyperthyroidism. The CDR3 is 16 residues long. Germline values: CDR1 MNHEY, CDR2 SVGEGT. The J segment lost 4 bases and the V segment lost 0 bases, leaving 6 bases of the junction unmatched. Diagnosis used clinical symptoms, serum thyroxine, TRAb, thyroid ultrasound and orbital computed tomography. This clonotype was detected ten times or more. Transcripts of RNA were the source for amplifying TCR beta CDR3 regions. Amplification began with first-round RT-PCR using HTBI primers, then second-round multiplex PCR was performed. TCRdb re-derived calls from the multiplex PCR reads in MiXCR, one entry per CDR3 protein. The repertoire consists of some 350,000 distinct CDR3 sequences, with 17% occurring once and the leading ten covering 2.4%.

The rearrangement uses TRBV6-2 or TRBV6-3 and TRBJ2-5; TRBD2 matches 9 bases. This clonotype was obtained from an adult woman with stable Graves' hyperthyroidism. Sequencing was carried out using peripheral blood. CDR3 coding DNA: TGTGCCAGCAGTTACTCGGGAGCGGGAGGTGGAGAGACCCAGTACTTC. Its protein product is CASSYSGAGGGETQYF.